These 17 T cell receptor beta chains originate from one sample sequenced in a study of response to subunit inactivated influenza vaccine. Via MiXCR, TCRdb re-called the RT-PCR reads, giving one row per CDR3 protein. The sample lists roughly 500,000 distinct CDR3 sequences, 15% to 20% occurring once. Specimen: CD4+ T cells sorted from PBMCs, collected about 24 months after vaccination. The receptors were sampled from a man between 45 and 75 years old who received an inactivated influenza vaccine.

The CDR3 DNA sequence: TGTGCCAGCAGATATGGGACTAGCTACAATGAGCAGTTCTTC. Amino acid sequence: CASRYGTSYNEQFF. This chain connects TRBV6-5 to TRBJ2-1, with 8 bases identical to TRBD2. The CDR3 covers 14 residues. The V gene end was trimmed by 6 bases and the J gene end by 3 bases; junction bases not matched to a gene: 4. The germline V gene encodes CDR1 MNHEY and CDR2 SVGAGI.

This clonotype turned up a few times. V and J are TRBV6-2 or TRBV6-3 and TRBJ1-5; no firm D call. The V gene's germline CDR1 is MNHEY and CDR2 SVGEGT. CDR3 size: 16 residues. Trimming pared 0 bases from V and 12 bases from J, leaving 21 bases between. In nucleotides, the CDR3 is TGTGCCAGCAGTTACTCCAAGCCGTCCCTCACAGTGTTCCAGCATTTT. Translating it yields CASSYSKPSLTVFQHF.

The J gene is TRBJ2-1, the V gene TRBV24-1; 12 bases align to TRBD2. V lost 0 bases, J lost 9 bases, and 8 bases stayed unmatched. This CDR3 comprises 17 residues. Germline V gene lookup returns CDR1 KGHDR and CDR2 SFDVKD. CDR3 region: CATSDLLTSGSIGEQFF. The CDR3 DNA is TGTGCCACCAGTGATTTGCTGACTAGCGGGAGCATCGGTGAGCAGTTCTTC.

The chain links TRBV20-1 to TRBJ2-1; TRBD2 might be the D (7 bases). The CDR3 spans 15 residues. CDR1 is DFQATT and CDR2 is SNEGSKA in the germline V gene (reference sequence). Trimming removed 0 bases from V and 3 bases from J, with 12 bases in between. CDR3: CSARDAGADYNEQFF. The CDR3 DNA sequence: TGCAGTGCTAGAGATGCGGGGGCGGACTACAATGAGCAGTTCTTC.

This chain joins TRBV20-1 and TRBJ1-1; 9 bases are shared with TRBD1. The germline gives CDR1 DFQATT, CDR2 SNEGSKA (reference sequence). This CDR3 is 14 amino acids long. J was trimmed by 0 bases and V by 3 bases; bases with no gene match: 2. The DNA of the CDR3 is TGCAGTGCTAGGGACAGGGGATTGAACACTGAAGCTTTCTTT. It yields the protein CSARDRGLNTEAFF.

This clonotype occurred many times. The V and J genes are TRBV28 and TRBJ1-5; a weak D match, TRBD1 (5 bases). V lost 11 bases, J lost 4 bases, and 15 bases lay in between. Germline V gene lookup returns CDR1 MDHEN and CDR2 SYDVKM. CDR3 length: 13 residues. This CDR3 reads CAHSETANQPQHF. For the CDR3, the DNA is TGTGCCCACTCAGAGACAGCTAATCAGCCCCAGCATTTT.

This clonotype was observed a few times. The V and J genes are TRBV5-6 and TRBJ2-2; D is unclear. V was trimmed by 0 bases and J by 4 bases, leaving 7 bases between them. Germline values: CDR1 SGHDT, CDR2 YYEEEE. This CDR3 spans 14 amino acids. CDR3 DNA sequence: TGTGCCAGCAGCTTGGACGGCCGCACCGGGGAGCTGTTTTTT. Translation: CASSLDGRTGELFF.

This clonotype was counted only a few times. The V call is TRBV5-6, the J call TRBJ2-7, with 9 bases that match TRBD2. CDR1 SGHDT and CDR2 YYEEEE come from the germline V gene. This CDR3 is 14 amino acids long. J was trimmed by 4 bases and V by 5 bases; bases with no gene match: 7. CDR3 sequence: CASRRGTSLYEQYF. CDR3 in DNA: TGTGCCAGCAGACGGGGGACTAGCTTATACGAGCAGTACTTC.

This clonotype was seen ten or more times. The chain links TRBV4-3 to TRBJ2-7; 11 bases match TRBD1. V lost 1 base, J lost 9 bases, and 17 bases stayed unmatched. The length of the CDR3 is 18 residues. Germline V gene sequence: CDR1 LGHNA, CDR2 YSLEER. The CDR3 nucleotides are TGCGCCAGCAGCCAAGGGACAGGGGGCCTCACCCACTTTATGAGGCAGTACTTC. Encoded protein: CASSQGTGGLTHFMRQYF.

This clonotype was counted a few times. This chain joins TRBV10-2 and TRBJ2-5, with D perhaps being TRBD1 or TRBD2 (5 bases each). The germline V gene has CDR1 WSHSY and CDR2 SAAADI. This CDR3 is built from 13 residues. V lost 7 bases to trimming and J lost 1 base, with 10 bases between them. CDR3 in amino acids: CASKRGSQETQYF. In nucleotides, the CDR3 is TGCGCCAGCAAGAGGGGTTCCCAAGAGACCCAGTACTTC.

This clonotype has only a few counts. The chain employs TRBV24-1 and TRBJ2-7; TRBD1 or TRBD2 may be the D gene (5 bases each). The V end was cut by 5 bases, the J end by 4 bases, with 11 bases between. The CDR3 covers 13 residues. Germline V CDR1 and CDR2: KGHDR, SFDVKD. CDR3 in amino acids: CATSGGSLYEQYF. CDR3 nucleotide sequence: TGTGCCACCAGTGGGGGGAGCTTGTACGAGCAGTACTTC.

The chain recombines TRBV29-1 with TRBJ2-1, with D possibly TRBD2 on 5 matching bases. With 4 bases removed from V and 0 bases from J, the gap between germline ends came to 13 bases. The CDR3 sequence is 15 residues long. Germline V gene sequence: CDR1 SQVTM, CDR2 ANQGSEA. The CDR3 sequence: CSVVGSVSSYNEQFF. The CDR3 bases are TGCAGCGTTGTGGGTAGCGTTAGCTCCTACAATGAGCAGTTCTTC.

This clonotype was recorded at least ten times. The chain uses TRBV10-3 and TRBJ2-4, with a tentative D call TRBD1 (6 bases). The CDR3 is 13 amino acids. V shed 0 bases and J shed 10 bases, with 10 bases lying between them. Germline-derived CDR1 and CDR2 are ENHRY and SYGVKD. DNA of the CDR3: TGTGCCATCAGTGAGTCCGGGACATGGATTCAGTACTTC. Translation: CAISESGTWIQYF.

This chain links TRBV10-3 with TRBJ2-2; possibly TRBD2 for D (6 bases). The germline V and J ends were trimmed by 0 bases and 0 bases, with 8 bases remaining between them. Germline CDR1 and CDR2: ENHRY and SYGVKD. This CDR3 comprises 16 residues. The DNA of the CDR3 is TGTGCCATCAGTGAGTCGCGGGGTTCGAACACCGGGGAGCTGTTTTTT. Translating it yields CAISESRGSNTGELFF.

This clonotype was counted only a few times. The V gene is TRBV20-1, the J gene TRBJ2-5; maybe TRBD1 (6 bases). CDR3 size: 15 residues. Germline-derived CDR1 and CDR2 are DFQATT and SNEGSKA (reference sequence). Trimming left V 3 bases short and J 0 bases short, with 14 bases between. CDR3 nucleotide sequence: TGCAGTGCTAGGACCCCCGGACAGAACCAAGAGACCCAGTACTTC. It specifies CSARTPGQNQETQYF.

This clonotype was counted ten times or more. V gene TRBV29-1 combines with J gene TRBJ2-7, with 16 bases matching TRBD2. The CDR3 contains 16 residues. V gave up 4 bases and J gave up 0 bases; unmatched junction bases: 3. Germline lookup yields CDR1 SQVTM and CDR2 ANQGSEA. CDR3 nucleotides: TGCAGCGTTGCCGGGACTAGCGGGGGGGGCTCCTACGAGCAGTACTTC. Residues: CSVAGTSGGGSYEQYF.

This clonotype was counted between two and nine times. This chain uses TRBV7-6 with TRBJ2-2; tentatively, D is TRBD2 (5 bases). CDR1 and CDR2 (germline): SGHVS, FNYEAQ. The CDR3 spans 15 residues. V was trimmed by 0 bases and J by 5 bases, leaving 10 bases between them. The CDR3 coding sequence is TGTGCCAGCAGCTTAGCGCTCCCGGGGACCGGGGAGCTGTTTTTT. It codes for CASSLALPGTGELFF.